This entry lists 3 T cell receptor beta chains sequenced from one sample in a study of blood T cell repertoires in COVID-19. Measured with immunoSEQ multiplex PCR; TCRdb has only the in-frame clones, and not every one. This table holds under 80,000 clones, 75% to 90% found once. Material for sequencing was peripheral blood. Receptor source: a man in his 70s with active or convalescent COVID-19.

The chain recombines TRBV5-8 with TRBJ2-1; TRBD2 matches 8 bases. CDR1 is SGHTS and CDR2 is YDEGEE in the germline V gene. J gave up 8 bases and V 5 bases, and 18 bases lay outside the gene matches. This CDR3 has 17 residues. The chain's CDR3 is CASSRLTDPAGDYEQFF. The CDR3 DNA is TGTGCCAGCAGTCGGCTTACAGACCCAGCGGGAGACTATGAGCAGTTCTTC.

CDR3 protein: CASSLAQGAPAEAFF. CDR3 coding DNA: TGTGCCAGCAGCTTAGCACAGGGGGCGCCCGCTGAAGCTTTCTTT. The V and J genes are TRBV7-2 and TRBJ1-1; TRBD1 aligns across 9 bases. V dropped 0 bases and J dropped 6; count of bases not matched to a gene: 5. The CDR3 covers 15 residues. Germline loops: CDR1 SGHTA, CDR2 FQGNSA.

J is TRBJ2-4 and V is TRBV5-1; 7 nucleotides line up with TRBD1. Germline V gives CDR1 SGHRS, CDR2 YFSETQ. The CDR3 extends over 16 amino acids. The ends lost 4 bases at V and 0 bases at J; junction bases unmatched: 7. The CDR3 protein is CASSHGTDIAKNIQYF. In nucleotides, the CDR3 is TGCGCCAGCAGCCACGGGACAGATATAGCCAAAAACATTCAGTACTTC.